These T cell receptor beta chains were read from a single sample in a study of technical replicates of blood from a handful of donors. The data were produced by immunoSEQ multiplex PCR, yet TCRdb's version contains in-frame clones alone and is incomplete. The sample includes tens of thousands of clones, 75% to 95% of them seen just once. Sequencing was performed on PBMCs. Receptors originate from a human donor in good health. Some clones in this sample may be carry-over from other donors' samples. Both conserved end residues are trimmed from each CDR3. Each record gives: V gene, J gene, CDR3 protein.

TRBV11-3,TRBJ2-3,ASSLESSGGTDTQY
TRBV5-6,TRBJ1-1,ASSLFGNTEAF
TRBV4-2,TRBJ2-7,ASSRGGGRASEQY
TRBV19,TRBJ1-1,ASGQGEYTEAF
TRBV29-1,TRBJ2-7,SVSLGLENYEQY
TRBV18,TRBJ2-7,ASSPGTTSYEQY
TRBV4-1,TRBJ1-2,ASSQVPYRGPGGYT
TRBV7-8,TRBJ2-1,ASSMEPGLAISNNEQF
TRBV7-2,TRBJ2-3,ASSFILAGGPGTDTQY
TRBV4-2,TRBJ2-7,ASSQGAGQGDEQY
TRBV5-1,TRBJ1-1,ASSLDGGGNTEAF
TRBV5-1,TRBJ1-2,ASSFGPGTGYT
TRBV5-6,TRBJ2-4,ASSFNSLAKNIQY
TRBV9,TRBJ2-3,ASSDGADTQY
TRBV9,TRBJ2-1,ASSGLGSPF
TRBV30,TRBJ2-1,AWSGWVAGARYEQF
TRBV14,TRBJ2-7,ASSQRTGGRYEQY
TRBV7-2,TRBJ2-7,ASSPESGGEQY
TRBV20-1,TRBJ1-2,SARQGGYT
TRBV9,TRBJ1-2,ASSVESGSYGYT
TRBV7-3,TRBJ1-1,ASSPQPNTEAF
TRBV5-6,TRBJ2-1,ASSLAAGGPSYNEQF
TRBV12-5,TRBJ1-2,ASGLESAGGYT
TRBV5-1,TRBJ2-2,ASSLELSFTGELF
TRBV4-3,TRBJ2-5,ASSQVAGGQETQY
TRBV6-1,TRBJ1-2,ASGSGTGGHYGYT
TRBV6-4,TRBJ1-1,ASRETGGEDTEAF
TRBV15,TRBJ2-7,ATSRDRASGDYEQY
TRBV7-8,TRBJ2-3,ASSLERAGDTQY
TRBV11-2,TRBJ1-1,ASSLVLPSGQRGAF
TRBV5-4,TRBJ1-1,ASSLPGRDTEAF
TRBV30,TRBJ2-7,AWSVAQGSEQY
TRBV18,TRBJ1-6,ASSPSDNSPLH
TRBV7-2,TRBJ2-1,ASRRTSGRGDNEQF
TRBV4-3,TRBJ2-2,ASSQDPKAGGVSGELF
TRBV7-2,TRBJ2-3,ASSLNGLAESTDTQY
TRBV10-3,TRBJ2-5,AISELAGVETQY
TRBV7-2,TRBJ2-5,ASSLGRTSGRETQY
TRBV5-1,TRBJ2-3,ASSGALGTSGGEWSTDTQY
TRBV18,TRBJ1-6,ASSPLGNSPLH
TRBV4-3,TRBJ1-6,ASSQGGYSPLH
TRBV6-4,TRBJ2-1,ASSDRRSGEVGVVNEQF